At least ten counts were recorded for the clone carrying this T cell receptor (beta chain). The data originate from a study of T-cell memory formation after mild COVID-19. The V end was cut by 4 bases, the J end by 1 base, with 7 bases between. CDR3 length equals 13 residues. The V gene's germline CDR1 is SNHLY and CDR2 FYNNEI. TCRdb reprocessed the 5' RACE reads with MiXCR, giving one entry per CDR3 protein. The data contain about 27,000 distinct CDR3 sequences, just under 7.5% of them singletons. Material: PBMCs or a T cell subset sorted from them (not recorded which). The clonotype was recovered from an adult woman who had mild COVID-19 (a few samples of this study predate the infection). Cell type and time point are not known. The chain is built from TRBV2 and TRBJ2-5; the D is unclear. CDR3 protein: CASSVFSQETQYF. As DNA, the CDR3 is TGTGCCAGCAGTGTGTTCAGCCAAGAGACCCAGTACTTC.